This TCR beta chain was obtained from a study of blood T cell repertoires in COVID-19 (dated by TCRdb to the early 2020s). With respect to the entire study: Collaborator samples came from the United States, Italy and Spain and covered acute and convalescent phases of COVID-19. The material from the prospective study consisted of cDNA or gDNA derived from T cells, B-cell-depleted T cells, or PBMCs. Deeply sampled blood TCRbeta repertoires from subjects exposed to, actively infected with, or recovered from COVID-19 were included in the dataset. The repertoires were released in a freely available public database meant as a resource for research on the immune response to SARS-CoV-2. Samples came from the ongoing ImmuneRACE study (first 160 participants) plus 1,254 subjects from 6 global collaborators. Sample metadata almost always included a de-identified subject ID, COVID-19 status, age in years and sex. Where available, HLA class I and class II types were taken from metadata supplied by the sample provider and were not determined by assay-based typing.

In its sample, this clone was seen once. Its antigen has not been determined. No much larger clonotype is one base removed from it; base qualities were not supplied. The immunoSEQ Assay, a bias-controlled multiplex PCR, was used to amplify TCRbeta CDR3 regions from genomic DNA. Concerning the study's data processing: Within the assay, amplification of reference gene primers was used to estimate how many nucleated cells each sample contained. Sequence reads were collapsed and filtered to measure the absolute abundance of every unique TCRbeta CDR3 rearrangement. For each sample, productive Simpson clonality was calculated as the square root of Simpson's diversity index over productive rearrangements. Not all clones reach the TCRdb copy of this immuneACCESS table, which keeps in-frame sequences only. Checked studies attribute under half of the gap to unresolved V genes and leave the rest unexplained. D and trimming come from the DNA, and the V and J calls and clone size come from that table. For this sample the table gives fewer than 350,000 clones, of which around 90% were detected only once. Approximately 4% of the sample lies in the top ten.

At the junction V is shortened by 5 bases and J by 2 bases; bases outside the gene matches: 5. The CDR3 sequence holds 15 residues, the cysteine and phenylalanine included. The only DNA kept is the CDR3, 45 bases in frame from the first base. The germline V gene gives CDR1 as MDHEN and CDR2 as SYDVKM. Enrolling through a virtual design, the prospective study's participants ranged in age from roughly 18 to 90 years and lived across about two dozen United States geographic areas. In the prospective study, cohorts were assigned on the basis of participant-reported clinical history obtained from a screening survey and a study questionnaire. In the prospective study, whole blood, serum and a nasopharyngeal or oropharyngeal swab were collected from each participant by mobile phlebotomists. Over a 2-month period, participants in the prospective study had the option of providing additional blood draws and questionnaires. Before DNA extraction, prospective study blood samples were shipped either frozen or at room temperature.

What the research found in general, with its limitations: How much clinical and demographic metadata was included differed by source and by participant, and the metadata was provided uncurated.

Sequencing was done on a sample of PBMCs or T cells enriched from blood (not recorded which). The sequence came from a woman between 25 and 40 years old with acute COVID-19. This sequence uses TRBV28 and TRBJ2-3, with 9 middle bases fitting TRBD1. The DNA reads TGTGCCAGCAGTAACAAACAGGGGGCCACAGATACGCAGTATTTT. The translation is CASSNKQGATDTQYF. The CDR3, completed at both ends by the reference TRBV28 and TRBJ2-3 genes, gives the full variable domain DVKVTQSSRYLVKRTGEKVFLECVQDMDHENMFWYRQDPGLGLRLIYFSYDVKMKEKGDIPEGYSVSREKKERFSLILESASTNQTSMYLCASSNKQGATDTQYFGPGTRLTVL.